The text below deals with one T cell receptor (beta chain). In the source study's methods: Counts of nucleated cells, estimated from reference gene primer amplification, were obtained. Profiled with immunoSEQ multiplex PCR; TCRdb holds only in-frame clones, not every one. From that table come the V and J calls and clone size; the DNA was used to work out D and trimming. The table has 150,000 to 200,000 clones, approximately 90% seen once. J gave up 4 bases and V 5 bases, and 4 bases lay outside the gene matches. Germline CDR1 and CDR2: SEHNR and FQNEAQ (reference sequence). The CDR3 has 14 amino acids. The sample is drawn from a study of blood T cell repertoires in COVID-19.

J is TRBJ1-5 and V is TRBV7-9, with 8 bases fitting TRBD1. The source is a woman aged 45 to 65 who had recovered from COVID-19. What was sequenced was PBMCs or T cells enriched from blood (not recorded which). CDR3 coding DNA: TGTGCCAGCAGCCAGGACAGGGTGAATCAGCCCCAGCATTTT. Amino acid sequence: CASSQDRVNQPQHF.